This is a list of T cell receptor beta chains from one sample in a study of CD8+ T cells in alopecia areata. Clones were sequenced by immunoSEQ multiplex PCR, and TCRdb holds only the in-frame ones, with some missing. The sample holds tens of thousands of clones, roughly 50% seen once. This material consisted of CD8+ T cells sorted from blood, taken around week 36, from a patient treated with tofacitinib. All receptors derive from a human donor with alopecia areata. Both conserved end residues are part of each CDR3. A D gene is named only where the DNA matches it firmly. Rows may omit the clone size; those that give it use once, few, many or a size class.

V gene	D gene	clone size	J gene	CDR3 DNA	CDR3 protein
TRBV7-6	TRBD1	few	TRBJ2-5	TGTGCCAGCAGCCGCGAGGGACAGGCCCAGGGGACCCAGTACTTC	CASSREGQAQGTQYF
TRBV6-5	.	.	TRBJ1-2	TGTGCCAGCAGTTACTCAGACAGGTTGAGTGATGGCTACACCTTC	CASSYSDRLSDGYTF
TRBV11-2	.	.	TRBJ2-7	TGTGCCAGCAGCCCGACGGACTACGAGCAGTACTTC	CASSPTDYEQYF
TRBV19	.	.	TRBJ1-1	TGTGCCAGTAGTCAGGGCCGGATCACTGAAGCTTTCTTT	CASSQGRITEAFF
TRBV28	.	.	TRBJ2-7	TGTGCCAGCATCCCTTATTCGGGAGAAGGGAGCTACGAGCAGTACTTC	CASIPYSGEGSYEQYF
TRBV29-1	.	few	TRBJ2-1	TGCAGCGTTGAGGACAGATACAATGAGCAGTTCTTC	CSVEDRYNEQFF
TRBV4-1	TRBD1	.	TRBJ1-4	TGCGCCAGCAGCCAAGTAAGGGACAGGGTCAATGAAAAACTGTTTTTT	CASSQVRDRVNEKLFF
TRBV7-9	TRBD1	.	TRBJ2-5	TGTGCCAGCAGTTCCCCCGGGACAGGGGGTCAAGAGACCCAGTACTTC	CASSSPGTGGQETQYF
TRBV7-3	TRBD2	.	TRBJ2-2	TGTGCCAGCAGCCCACTAGCGGGAGCCGGGGAGCTGTTTTTT	CASSPLAGAGELFF
TRBV29-1	.	few	TRBJ1-3	TGCAGCGTTGCCGACGGAACCTCTGGAAACACCATATATTTT	CSVADGTSGNTIYF
TRBV5-1	.	.	TRBJ1-2	TGCGCCAGCAGCTTGGCCGGCTACGGCTACACCTTC	CASSLAGYGYTF
TRBV28	.	.	TRBJ1-2	TGTGCCAGCAGTTTAATTTCTACGAACTATGGCTACACCTTC	CASSLISTNYGYTF
TRBV29-1	TRBD1	.	TRBJ1-2	TGCAGCGTTTACACAGGGGGTCGGTATGGCTACACCTTC	CSVYTGGRYGYTF
TRBV9	TRBD1	.	TRBJ2-1	TGTGCCAGCAGCGCCACAGGGGGCTCCTACAATGAGCAGTTCTTC	CASSATGGSYNEQFF
TRBV11-2	.	.	TRBJ2-4	TGTGCCAGCAGCCAAGATCCGACTACCTTCTACTTC	CASSQDPTTFYF
TRBV5-1	.	once	TRBJ2-7	TGCGCCAGCAGCCTGGACAGCCGCTACGAGCAGTACTTC	CASSLDSRYEQYF
TRBV29-1	.	.	TRBJ2-7	TGCAGCGTTGGAGTAAGCTTTGGGGCGTTCTCCTACGAGCAGTACTTC	CSVGVSFGAFSYEQYF
TRBV10-3	TRBD2	.	TRBJ2-5	TGTGCCATCAGAGGGGGACTAGCGGAGACGGAGACCCAGTACTTC	CAIRGGLAETETQYF
TRBV19	.	.	TRBJ2-1	TGTGCCAGTATGGACAGACTGGGGTTTCGGAATGAGCAGTTCTTC	CASMDRLGFRNEQFF
TRBV29-1	.	.	TRBJ1-3	TGCAGCGTTGCGGGTGGAAACACCATATATTTT	CSVAGGNTIYF
TRBV27	.	few	TRBJ2-2	TGTGCCAGCAGACGGTACACCGGGGAGCTGTTTTTT	CASRRYTGELFF
TRBV11-2	.	.	TRBJ2-1	TGTGCCAGCAGCCCGCTAACCGTCACGGACGACTACAATGAGCAGTTCTTC	CASSPLTVTDDYNEQFF
TRBV4-1	.	few	TRBJ1-5	TGCGCCAGCAGCCAAGGAAGGGATAGCAATCAGCCCCAGCATTTT	CASSQGRDSNQPQHF
TRBV9	TRBD2	.	TRBJ2-3	TGTGCCAGCAGCGCTCGGACTAGCGGGATGTTAGATACGCAGTATTTT	CASSARTSGMLDTQYF
TRBV21-1	.	.	TRBJ2-7	TGTGCCAGCAGCAAAGGGGACAGGCGACTATACTACGAGCAGTACTTC	CASSKGDRRLYYEQYF
TRBV29-1	TRBD1	.	TRBJ2-7	TGCAGCGTTGAGGCCCGGGACAGCAACTACGAGCAGTACTTC	CSVEARDSNYEQYF
TRBV29-1	.	.	TRBJ1-2	TGCAGCGTTGGCGGGATCAGTGGCTACACCTTC	CSVGGISGYTF
TRBV30	TRBD2	.	TRBJ2-1	TGTGCCTGCGTCGGAGGAAGCGGGACCTACAATGAGCAGTTCTTC	CACVGGSGTYNEQFF
TRBV9	.	.	TRBJ2-2	TGTGCCAGCAGCGTAGTTGGTGAGGAGCGAACCGGGGAGCTGTTTTTT	CASSVVGEERTGELFF
TRBV4-1	.	.	TRBJ1-2	TGCGCCAGCAGCCAAGATACGCCGGGTGATGGCTACACCTTC	CASSQDTPGDGYTF
TRBV27	.	.	TRBJ1-1	TGTGCCAGCAGTGAATTCGGGCTTGGGGGAAACACTGAAGCTTTCTTT	CASSEFGLGGNTEAFF
TRBV29-1	TRBD2	few	TRBJ2-1	TGCAGCGTCCCTAGACTAGCTTCCTACAATGAGCAGTTCTTC	CSVPRLASYNEQFF
TRBV4-1	TRBD1	.	TRBJ2-7	TGCGCCAGCAGCCAAATGGACAGGGGGCGCCACGAGCAGTACTTC	CASSQMDRGRHEQYF
TRBV9	.	once	TRBJ1-4	TGTGCCAGCAGCCTTGGAAGGGGTAATGAAAAACTGTTTTTT	CASSLGRGNEKLFF
TRBV27	.	.	TRBJ2-1	TGTGCCAGCAGTCCCTTCGGCAGGGGGCAGTTCTTC	CASSPFGRGQFF
TRBV29-1	TRBD1	few	TRBJ1-2	TGCAGCGTCACAGGGGGCCAAGGCTACACCTTC	CSVTGGQGYTF
TRBV4-1	.	.	TRBJ2-1	TGCGCCAGCAGCCAACCCGGTTATGAGCAGTTCTTC	CASSQPGYEQFF
TRBV15	.	.	TRBJ1-1	TGTGCCACCAGCAGAGATCTTAGGGATTTCAACACTGAAGCTTTCTTT	CATSRDLRDFNTEAFF
TRBV2	.	.	TRBJ1-1	TGTGCCAGCAGTGTACGGGGGAGGACTGAAGCTTTCTTT	CASSVRGRTEAFF
TRBV7-9	.	.	TRBJ1-5	TGTGCCAGCAGCTCAGGTCGGGGACGGGCGGGTCAGCCCCAGCATTTT	CASSSGRGRAGQPQHF
TRBV28	.	.	TRBJ1-2	TGTGCCAGCAGTAAGACAGCGCTAAACTATGGCTACACCTTC	CASSKTALNYGYTF